Here is one T cell receptor beta chain with its context. The data were obtained in a study of blood T cell repertoires in COVID-19. Across the study: T cells, B-cell-depleted T cells, or PBMCs supplied cDNA or gDNA.

There are 12 residues in the CDR3. In germline, CDR1 is SGHTA, CDR2 FQGTGA. V lost 6 bases, J lost 0 bases, and 2 bases lay in between. The data were produced by immunoSEQ multiplex PCR, yet TCRdb's version contains in-frame clones alone and is incomplete. Among fewer than 500,000 clones listed, 85% to 90% were seen once. Sequencing was done on a sample of PBMCs or T cells enriched from blood (not recorded which). The gene calls are TRBV7-3 and TRBJ2-2; D not certain. The clonotype was recovered from a woman aged 25 to 39 with acute COVID-19. The CDR3 here is CASSTNTGELFF. CDR3 DNA: TGTGCCAGCAGTACGAACACCGGGGAGCTGTTTTTT. The full variable domain, its missing parts supplied by reference TRBV7-3 and TRBJ2-2, is GAGVSQTPSNKVTEKGKYVELRCDPISGHTALYWYRQSLGQGPEFLIYFQGTGAADDSGLPNDRFFAVRPEGSVSTLKIQRTERGDSAVYLCASSTNTGELFFGEGSRLTVL.